This T cell receptor (beta chain) was identified during a study of regulatory T cells in long-lasting Graves disease. As for time point: newly diagnosed GD, antithyroid drugs for less than 3 months. The authors made the TCR library using RNA they extracted from PBMCs. Libraries of TCR beta came from iRepertoire HTBI primers plus Arm-PCR of CDR3 regions. TCRdb recomputed calls from the multiplex PCR reads with MiXCR, one row per CDR3 protein. The sample contains around 240,000 distinct CDR3 sequences, more than 15% of which appear only once. Ten or more counts support this clonotype. The ends lost 4 bases at V and 4 bases at J; junction bases unmatched: 6. The length of the CDR3 is 14 residues. Separately, the same data were catalogued under a study of T cells in Graves' hyperthyroidism and ophthalmopathy.

This sequence was found in a woman between 25 and 40 years old with Graves disease. The chain links TRBV12-3 or TRBV12-4 to TRBJ1-2; 7 bases align to TRBD1. This specimen consisted of peripheral blood mononuclear cells (PBMCs), obtained at new diagnosis, from a patient treated with antithyroid drugs. CDR3 coding DNA: TGTGCCAGCAGTTCCCTAACAGGGGTCTATGGCTACACCTTC. Translated: CASSSLTGVYGYTF.